A selection of T cell receptor beta chains follows, all from one sample in a study of T cell responses to AZD1222 COVID-19 vaccine. Repertoires were generated with immunoSEQ multiplex PCR, while TCRdb's copy carries only in-frame clones and drops some. Here the sample spans around 120,000 clones, 85% to 90% being singletons. Sequenced material: peripheral blood, taken 28 days after the second AZD1222 dose. These receptors all stem from an adult who received the AZD1222 COVID-19 vaccine. Both conserved end residues are part of each CDR3. The order of the fields is V gene, clone size, D gene, J gene, CDR3 DNA, CDR3 protein. The D gene is left open where the match is weak. Expanded clones are given a class, and other clones once, few, many or no size at all.

v_gene: TRBV29-1
abundance: NA
d_gene: NA
j_gene: TRBJ2-5
CDR3nt: TGCAGCGTTGAGGCCCAACAGGGCGTACAAGAGACCCAGTACTTC
CDR3aa: CSVEAQQGVQETQYF

v_gene: TRBV28
abundance: NA
d_gene: NA
j_gene: TRBJ2-2
CDR3nt: TGTGCCAGCAGTTTTCGGCCGCAGGCGAACACCGGGGAGCTGTTTTTT
CDR3aa: CASSFRPQANTGELFF

v_gene: TRBV20-1
abundance: NA
d_gene: NA
j_gene: TRBJ2-7
CDR3nt: TGCAGTGCTAGGGATCTCTACGAGCAGTACTTC
CDR3aa: CSARDLYEQYF

v_gene: TRBV9
abundance: NA
d_gene: NA
j_gene: TRBJ2-1
CDR3nt: TGTGCCAGCAGCGTAGGCCCGGACAATGAGCAGTTCTTC
CDR3aa: CASSVGPDNEQFF

v_gene: TRBV6-5
abundance: few
d_gene: NA
j_gene: TRBJ2-5
CDR3nt: TGTGCCAGCAACCTTGCTATCGAGACCCAGTACTTC
CDR3aa: CASNLAIETQYF

v_gene: TRBV9
abundance: NA
d_gene: NA
j_gene: TRBJ2-5
CDR3nt: TGTGCCAGCAGCGTAGCCACAGAAAACAGAGAGACCCAGTACTTC
CDR3aa: CASSVATENRETQYF

v_gene: TRBV10-3
abundance: few
d_gene: NA
j_gene: TRBJ1-1
CDR3nt: TGTGCCATCAGGCCCTCGAAGGGTTCGGCTGAAGCTTTCTTT
CDR3aa: CAIRPSKGSAEAFF

v_gene: TRBV3-1/TRBV3-2
abundance: NA
d_gene: TRBD2
j_gene: TRBJ2-5
CDR3nt: TGTGCCAGCAGCCATCAACCCAAAGGGGCTAGCGGGGGTTTATACCAAGAGACCCAGTACTTC
CDR3aa: CASSHQPKGASGGLYQETQYF

v_gene: TRBV5-4
abundance: once
d_gene: TRBD1
j_gene: TRBJ2-7
CDR3nt: TGTGCCAGCAGCTTGGACAGGGGCGATTACGAGCAGTACTTC
CDR3aa: CASSLDRGDYEQYF

v_gene: TRBV6-2/TRBV6-3
abundance: NA
d_gene: NA
j_gene: TRBJ1-2
CDR3nt: TGTGCCAGCAGTCAACAGGGAAATTATGGCTACACCTTC
CDR3aa: CASSQQGNYGYTF

v_gene: TRBV9
abundance: few
d_gene: NA
j_gene: TRBJ2-2
CDR3nt: TGTGCCAGCAGCGTAGTCCCACATGTCACCGGGGAGCTGTTTTTT
CDR3aa: CASSVVPHVTGELFF

v_gene: TRBV9
abundance: NA
d_gene: NA
j_gene: TRBJ1-2
CDR3nt: TGTGCCAGCAGCCCCCTAATCCGGGACACTAACTATGGCTACACCTTC
CDR3aa: CASSPLIRDTNYGYTF

v_gene: TRBV6-2/TRBV6-3
abundance: NA
d_gene: TRBD1
j_gene: TRBJ1-1
CDR3nt: TGTGCCAGCAGTTTCGGACAGGGGTTCTCTGAAGCTTTCTTT
CDR3aa: CASSFGQGFSEAFF

v_gene: TRBV18
abundance: NA
d_gene: NA
j_gene: TRBJ2-7
CDR3nt: TGTGCCAGCTCACAGGGGCGCTACGAGCAGTACTTC
CDR3aa: CASSQGRYEQYF

v_gene: TRBV9
abundance: few
d_gene: NA
j_gene: TRBJ1-5
CDR3nt: TGTGCCAGCAGCGTAGGTGTGGATGATAGCAATCAGCCCCAGCATTTT
CDR3aa: CASSVGVDDSNQPQHF

v_gene: TRBV11-2
abundance: NA
d_gene: NA
j_gene: TRBJ2-1
CDR3nt: TGTGCCAGCAGCCCCACTATGGAGCAGTTCTTC
CDR3aa: CASSPTMEQFF